The 7 T cell receptor beta chains below were found in one sample sequenced in a study of cytomegalovirus exposure and HLA in healthy donors. 13 Jbeta primers and 60 Vbeta primers were used for the PCR. Only in-frame clones appear in the TCRdb table, and some are missing; sequencing was by immunoSEQ multiplex PCR. The sample records about 94,000 clones, about 75% being singletons. The source material was PBMCs. Receptors were obtained from a man aged 35 to 55 in good health and CMV-seropositive.

This chain uses TRBV5-1 with TRBJ2-5; TRBD1 matches 12 bases. The J call may be incorrect, as the DNA end agrees better with TRBJ2-7. The CDR3 runs to 19 residues. Germline CDR1 and CDR2: SGHRS and YFSETQ. CDR3 region: CASSSPPGQGAWGDYEQYF. CDR3 in DNA: TGCGCCAGCAGCTCACCGCCGGGACAGGGGGCTTGGGGAGACTACGAGCAGTACTTC.

The CDR3: CASSQDQGAGQPQHF. DNA of the CDR3: TGCGCCAGCAGCCAAGATCAGGGGGCAGGGCAGCCCCAGCATTTT. The chain combines TRBV4-3 with TRBJ1-5; 8 bases fit TRBD1. The germline CDR1 and CDR2 sequences are LGHNA and YSLEER. This CDR3 region has 15 residues. V shed 0 bases, J shed 7 bases, and the junction held 5 bases outside the gene matches.

This clone showed up just a few times. V and J are TRBV11-2 and TRBJ2-7, with 8 bases identical to TRBD2. Germline CDR1 is SGHAT and CDR2 is FQNNGV. With V trimmed by 4 bases and J by 6 bases, 11 bases remained unmatched. This CDR3 spans 15 amino acids. In DNA, the CDR3 is TGTGCCAGCAGCTCCACTAGCGGTATGAGGGGCGAGCAGTACTTC. It is translated as CASSSTSGMRGEQYF.

CDR3 residues: CATSTGGMDTQYF. The CDR3 DNA follows: TGCGCCACCTCGACAGGGGGCATGGATACGCAGTATTTT. The genes are TRBV5-1 and TRBJ2-3; TRBD1 agrees at 10 bases. Trimming at V came to 9 bases and at J to 6 bases, leaving 7 bases not matched to a gene. This CDR3 region has 13 residues. Germline V gene data show CDR1 as SGHRS and CDR2 as YFSETQ. The full variable domain, in which reference TRBV5-1 and TRBJ2-3 provide the parts outside the CDR3, is KAGVTQTPRYLIKTRGQQVTLSCSPISGHRSVSWYQQTPGQGLQFLFEYFSETQRNKGNFPGRFSGRQFSNSRSEMNVSTLELGDSALYLCATSTGGMDTQYFGPGTRLTVL.

CDR3 loop: CASSLGQGQPQHF. Here the CDR3 DNA reads TGTGCCAGCAGCTTAGGGCAGGGTCAGCCCCAGCATTTT. The rearrangement uses TRBV7-6 and TRBJ1-5; D possibly corresponds to TRBD1 (5 bases). The germline V gene has CDR1 SGHVS and CDR2 FNYEAQ. Trimming removed 1 base at V and 6 bases at J, with 7 bases between. CDR3 length: 13 residues.

V usage is TRBV14 and J usage is TRBJ1-2; D remains ambiguous. Per the germline V gene, CDR1 is SGHDN and CDR2 is FVKESK. The CDR3 totals 14 residues. With 4 bases removed from V and 3 bases from J, the gap between germline ends came to 12 bases. The CDR3 here is CASSPLHVDYGYTF. The CDR3 coding sequence is TGTGCCAGCAGCCCACTACATGTCGACTATGGCTACACCTTC.

The chain joins TRBV6-4 to TRBJ2-1; TRBD1 aligns across 9 bases. V lost 2 bases, J lost 7 bases, and 9 bases stayed unmatched. The CDR3 length is 16 residues. Germline CDR1 MRHNA, CDR2 SNTAGT. CDR3 nucleotide sequence: TGTGCCAGCAGTGACCCACCCGGGACAGGGACGAATGAGCAGTTCTTC. It translates to CASSDPPGTGTNEQFF.